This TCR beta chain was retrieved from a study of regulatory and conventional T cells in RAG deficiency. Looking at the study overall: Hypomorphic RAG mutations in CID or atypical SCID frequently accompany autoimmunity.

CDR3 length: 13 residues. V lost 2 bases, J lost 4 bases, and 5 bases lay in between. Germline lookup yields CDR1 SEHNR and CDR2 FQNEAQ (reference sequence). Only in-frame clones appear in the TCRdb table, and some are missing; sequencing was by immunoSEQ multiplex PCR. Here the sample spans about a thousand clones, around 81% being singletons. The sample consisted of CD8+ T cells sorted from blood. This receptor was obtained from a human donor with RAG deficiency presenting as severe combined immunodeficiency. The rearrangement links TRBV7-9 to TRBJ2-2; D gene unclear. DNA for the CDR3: TGTGCCAGCAGCTTATCCCCCACCGGGGAGCTGTTTTTT. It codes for CASSLSPTGELFF. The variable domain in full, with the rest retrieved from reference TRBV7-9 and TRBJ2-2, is DTGVSQNPRHKITKRGQNVTFRCDPISEHNRLYWYRQTLGQGPEFLTYFQNEAQLEKSRLLSDRFSAERPKGSFSTLEIQRTEQGDSAMYLCASSLSPTGELFFGEGSRLTVL.